This TCR beta chain is drawn from a study of T cell responses to AZD1222 COVID-19 vaccine. The data were produced by immunoSEQ multiplex PCR, yet TCRdb's version contains in-frame clones alone and is incomplete. The data contain 75,000 to 85,000 clones, around 90% of them seen just once; the ten biggest clones take up roughly 24%. The CDR3 runs 15 residues. Germline V lookup: CDR1 LNHDA, CDR2 SQIVND (reference sequence). Deletions cut 2 bases from V and 5 bases from J, with 13 bases between. The TCR was taken from an adult in good health. V is TRBV19 and J is TRBJ1-5, with D tentatively TRBD1 (5 bases). Here the sequenced sample was peripheral blood, taken on day 0 of AZD1222 vaccination. Written as DNA, the CDR3 is TGTGCCAGTAGTATATTAACACCGGGGGATCAGCCCCAGCATTTT. Its translation: CASSILTPGDQPQHF. Full variable domain (remainder filled in from reference TRBV19 and TRBJ1-5): DGGITQSPKYLFRKEGQNVTLSCEQNLNHDAMYWYRQDPGQGLRLIYYSQIVNDFQKGDIAEGYSVSREKKESFPLTVTSAQKNPTAFYLCASSILTPGDQPQHFGDGTRLSIL.